This T cell receptor beta chain was recovered during a study of T cells in Graves' hyperthyroidism and ophthalmopathy. A remark on this clonotype: As yet, its antigen is unknown.

Unmatched junction bases numbered 9, after V lost 3 bases and J lost 2 bases. The germline CDR1 and CDR2 sequences are ENHRY and SYGVKD. The CDR3 has 17 residues. Amplification yielded TCR beta CDR3 regions, with RNA transcripts as the source. Researchers ran a first-round RT-PCR on the TCR CDR3 using the HTBI primer set. TCRdb re-analysed the multiplex PCR reads in MiXCR, keeping a single row per CDR3 protein. The table shows approximately 300,000 distinct CDR3 sequences, with 15% to 20% occurring only once. General study findings and limits: Blood shared most expanded thyroid clonotypes above 0.001.

The rearrangement uses TRBV10-3 and TRBJ1-3, with 8 bases identical to TRBD1. The receptor was isolated from a middle-aged man with Graves' ophthalmopathy. Sequencing used blood. The CDR3 sequence: CAISDPLGRGPGNTIYF. CDR3 in DNA: TGTGCCATCAGTGATCCCCTTGGCAGGGGGCCTGGAAACACCATATATTTT.